This T cell receptor (beta chain) was captured in a study of breast tumors, draining lymph nodes, adjacent tissues. The CDR3 runs 14 residues. V lost 0 bases, J lost 7 bases, and 14 bases lay in between. CDR1 is SGHNT, CDR2 YYREEE, per germline (reference sequence). Turning to this clonotype: The antigen remains undetermined.

TCRdb re-derived calls from the multiplex PCR reads in MiXCR, one entry per CDR3 protein. Of 200,000 to 250,000 distinct CDR3 sequences detected, less than 35% appear once; the ten largest clones hold over 3.5%. The lymph nodes were axillary draining lymph nodes from breast cancer patients. Whole-study findings and limits: Tumor TCR diversity was below lymph nodes but above nontumor tissue. Tumor T cell lymph node origin was a supported hypothesis, not proven. Compared with basal-like, luminal-like tumors shared significantly more repertoire with nontumor tissue.

Material for sequencing was axillary lymph node tissue. This clonotype was sampled from a female donor with breast cancer. Some clones in this sample may be carry-over from other donors' samples. The J gene is TRBJ2-7, the V gene TRBV5-4; possible D gene TRBD1, 5 bases. The DNA of the CDR3 is TGTGCCAGCAGCTTGGGGCAGGGCTACAATGAGCAGTACTTC. Amino acids: CASSLGQGYNEQYF.